This T cell receptor (beta chain) was identified in a study of vaccination and CD4 T cells after COVID-19. Turning to the study itself: Post-diagnosis, post-COVID samples were collected after a median approximately 110 days, ranging 35 to 161. Post-vaccine sampling followed dose two by a median roughly 65 days (range 14 to 241). Cellular stimulation was performed using overlapping spike peptides derived from SARS-CoV-2, HCoV-NL63, HCoV-OC43 and HCoV-229E.

This clonotype was detected a few times. Its antigen is unidentified. The Oncomine TCR Beta short-read assay generated sequence data from the DNA of cultured CD4+ T cells. One entry per CDR3 protein, called by TCRdb with MiXCR from the PCR reads. The data show under 30,000 distinct CDR3 sequences, more than 40% seen once. Treatment given: approximately 11-day PBMC culture with coronavirus spike peptide pools or control peptides (ViraFEST assay). The sequencing used CD4+ T cells from blood, cultured in vitro, collected before SARS-CoV-2 vaccination. This clonotype was sampled from a human donor who received a COVID-19 vaccine.

The CDR3 DNA sequence: TGTGCCAGCAGCTCGGGACTAGCGGGGGGGCTGAGCACAGATACGCAGTATTTT. This translates into CASSSGLAGGLSTDTQYF. The chain links TRBV7-3 to TRBJ2-3, with TRBD2 identical over 16 bases. CDR3 length: 18 residues. Per germline, CDR1 SGHTA and CDR2 FQGTGA. V lost 4 bases to trimming and J lost 0 bases; unmatched junction nucleotides: 4.